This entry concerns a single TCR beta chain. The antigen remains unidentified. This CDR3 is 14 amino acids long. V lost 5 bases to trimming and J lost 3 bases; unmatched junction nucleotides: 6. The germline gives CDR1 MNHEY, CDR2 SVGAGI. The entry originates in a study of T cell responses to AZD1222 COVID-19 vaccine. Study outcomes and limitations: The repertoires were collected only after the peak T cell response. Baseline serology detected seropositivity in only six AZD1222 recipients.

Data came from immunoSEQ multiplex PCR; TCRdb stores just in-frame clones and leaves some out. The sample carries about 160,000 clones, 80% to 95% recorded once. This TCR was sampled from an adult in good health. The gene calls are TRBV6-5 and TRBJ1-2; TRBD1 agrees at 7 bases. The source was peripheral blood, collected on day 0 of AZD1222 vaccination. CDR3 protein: CASSTTGRDYGYTF. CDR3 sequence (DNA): TGTGCCAGCAGTACGACAGGGAGGGACTATGGCTACACCTTC.